The rows below give T cell receptor beta chains drawn from one sample of a study of Graves' ophthalmopathy and Graves' hyperthyroidism. TCRdb passed the multiplex PCR reads through MiXCR, listing each CDR3 protein once. Of a few hundred thousand distinct CDR3 sequences in the sample, around 21% were seen once. Sequencing used peripheral blood. These receptors were taken from a woman younger than 30 with stable Graves' hyperthyroidism. The CDR3 runs from the conserved cysteine through the conserved F or W. The D gene is left open where the match is weak. Not every row has a clone size; where given, it reads once, few, many or a size class.

>-|TRBJ1-3|TRBV6-1|many
TGTGCCAGCAGTGAACCTGGCAGTCCGGACACCATATATTTT
CASSEPGSPDTIYF
>-|TRBJ1-2|TRBV15|many
TGTGCCACCAGCAGTGCGGTCCTTGGCAGGCGGGGCTACACCTTC
CATSSAVLGRRGYTF
>-|TRBJ2-2|TRBV13|many
TGTGCCAGCAGCTTATTCCGAGGGGCCGGGGAGCTGTTTTTT
CASSLFRGAGELFF
>-|TRBJ2-2|TRBV20-1|-
TGCAGTGCTCCACCCCCCTTAAGCGGCTATAAGTTAGGTCCCGGGGAGCTGTTTTTT
CSAPPPLSGYKLGPGELFF
>-|TRBJ2-5|TRBV15|-
TGTGCCACCAGCAGAGAATTGACTGAAAAAGAGACCCAGTACTTC
CATSRELTEKETQYF
>TRBD1|TRBJ1-2|TRBV5-1|few
TGCGCCAGCAGCTTAACCGGCCCGACAGGGAACTATGGCTACACCTTC
CASSLTGPTGNYGYTF
>-|TRBJ2-7|TRBV5-1|many
TGCGCCAGCGCGGGACGGACGGGCTTCGAGCAGTACTTC
CASAGRTGFEQYF
>TRBD1|TRBJ1-1|TRBV6-1|many
TGTGCCAGCAGTGAGGGACAGTCGGACACTGAAGCTTTCTTT
CASSEGQSDTEAFF
>-|TRBJ1-1|TRBV12-3/TRBV12-4|many
TGTGCCAGCAGTTTACGGTTAGGAACAGGCCCCAACACTGAAGCTTTCTTT
CASSLRLGTGPNTEAFF
>-|TRBJ1-5|TRBV20-1|many
TGCAGTGGATCCCAACTGGGCAATCAGCCCCAGCATTTT
CSGSQLGNQPQHF
>-|TRBJ2-7|TRBV7-8|many
TGTGCCAGCAGCTTTACGAGAGCGAACGAGCAGTACTTC
CASSFTRANEQYF
>-|TRBJ1-1|TRBV2|many
TGTGCCAGCAGTGGGAAAAGAGAAGCTTTCTTT
CASSGKREAFF
>-|TRBJ1-5|TRBV12-3/TRBV12-4|many
TGTGCCAGCAGTTTTTATAGCAATCAGCCCCAGCATTTT
CASSFYSNQPQHF
>TRBD2|TRBJ2-7|TRBV28|many
TGTGCCAGCAGTCTCGGACTAGGACTCTCCTACGAGCAGTACTTC
CASSLGLGLSYEQYF
>TRBD1|TRBJ2-7|TRBV30|-
TGTGCCTGCGAAAGGGACAGGCCCTACGAGCAGTACTTC
CACERDRPYEQYF
>TRBD2|TRBJ2-7|TRBV20-1|once
TGCAGTGCTAGTGCCATTCTAGCGGGACTAACCTACGAGCAGTACTTC
CSASAILAGLTYEQYF
>-|TRBJ2-7|TRBV5-1|-
TGCGCCAGCAGACCAAACTACGAGCAGTACTTC
CASRPNYEQYF
>-|TRBJ1-6|TRBV7-8|-
TGTGCCAGCAGCTTTCAGGGGAATAATTCACCCCTCCACTTT
CASSFQGNNSPLHF
>TRBD2|TRBJ2-7|TRBV11-2|many
TGTGCCAGCAGCACCATTAGCGGGAGGGCCGGGGAGCAGTACTTC
CASSTISGRAGEQYF
>-|TRBJ1-6|TRBV5-1|many
TGCGCCAGCAGCTTGGCCGGACAGTGGAACAATTCACCCCTCCACTTT
CASSLAGQWNNSPLHF
>-|TRBJ2-7|TRBV7-9|many
TGTGCCAGCAGCTTAGAGATGGACTACGAGCAGTACTTC
CASSLEMDYEQYF
>-|TRBJ1-5|TRBV28|many
TGTGCCAGCAGTAAGGACCCGGCAGGGGACCAGCCCCAGCATTTT
CASSKDPAGDQPQHF
>TRBD1|TRBJ2-5|TRBV24-1|once
TGTGCCACCCTCCACTACGGGACAGGATCCTTC
CATLHYGTGSF
>TRBD1|TRBJ2-7|TRBV3-1|-
TGTGCCAGCAGCCAAGGTGGGAGACAGGGTAGCGTCTTC
CASSQGGRQGSVF
>-|TRBJ2-5|TRBV7-9|many
TGTGCCAGCAGCAAAGGACTCCAGTTAGAGACCCAGTACTTC
CASSKGLQLETQYF
>-|TRBJ2-2|TRBV20-1|-
TGCAGTGCTAGATGGTTCCGGGGACCTCCCGGGGAGCTGTTTTTT
CSARWFRGPPGELFF
>TRBD1|TRBJ1-5|TRBV2|many
TGTGCCAGCAGGGCGGACAGGGGAAACAGTCAGCCCCAGCATTTT
CASRADRGNSQPQHF
>-|TRBJ1-2|TRBV29-1|many
TGCAGCGTTGAGGCAGGGGTAGGCTACACCTTC
CSVEAGVGYTF
>-|TRBJ1-1|TRBV3-1|few
TGTGCCAGCAGCCGGGACCTCCCGTATGCTGAAGCTTTCTTT
CASSRDLPYAEAFF
>TRBD1|TRBJ1-2|TRBV20-1|many
TGCAGTGCTTGGACAGGCCCTTCAAATGGCTACACCTTC
CSAWTGPSNGYTF
>TRBD1|TRBJ1-6|TRBV6-1|-
TGTGCCAGCAAGGACAGGGGGCGTATGAATTCACCCCTCCACTTT
CASKDRGRMNSPLHF
>TRBD2|TRBJ2-7|TRBV6-1|many
TGTGCCAGCAGGAATCCTAGCGGGAGGACCTACGAGCAGTACTTC
CASRNPSGRTYEQYF
>TRBD2|TRBJ2-7|TRBV19|many
TGTGCCAGTAGTCCGGGGGGGAACTCCTACGAGCAGTACTTC
CASSPGGNSYEQYF
>-|TRBJ2-7|TRBV18|-
TGTGTCAGCTCCTTCAGTGGCTACGAGCAGTACTTC
CVSSFSGYEQYF
>-|TRBJ1-5|TRBV12-3/TRBV12-4|-
TGTGCCAGCACCAGCGGGGGGGTCAATCAGCCCCAGCATTTT
CASTSGGVNQPQHF
>-|TRBJ1-6|TRBV28|many
TGTGCCAGCAGTGCTCCTACCGGGACTGGACTGACACCCCTCCACTTT
CASSAPTGTGLTPLHF
>TRBD1|TRBJ1-1|TRBV19|-
TGTGCCAGTAGTAACCCCCGAAAGGGGGCCGGGAACACTGAAGCTTTCTTT
CASSNPRKGAGNTEAFF
>TRBD2|TRBJ2-2|TRBV5-1|few
TGCGCCAGCACCGCCGAAGTAGCGGGGGGGCCCGGGGAGCTGTTTTTT
CASTAEVAGGPGELFF
>-|TRBJ1-1|TRBV28|-
TGTGCCAGCAGTCTATGGCCCGGGGCTGAAGCTTTCTTT
CASSLWPGAEAFF
>-|TRBJ2-2|TRBV6-2/TRBV6-3|-
TGTGCCAGTTACTCCATCCAGAACACTGGGGAGCTGTTTTTT
CASYSIQNTGELFF
>TRBD1|TRBJ2-7|TRBV11-2|-
TGTGCCAGCAGCCACCGACAGGGGCGGAGAACCTACGAGCAGTACTTC
CASSHRQGRRTYEQYF
>TRBD1|TRBJ1-2|TRBV7-2|many
TGTGCCAGCAGCCCAGGGGGAGGCTATGGCTACACCTTC
CASSPGGGYGYTF
>TRBD2|TRBJ2-5|TRBV7-9|-
TGTGCCAGCAGCCCGGGACTAGCGGTCCAAGAGACCCAGTACTTC
CASSPGLAVQETQYF
>TRBD1|TRBJ2-7|TRBV7-2|-
TGTGCCAGCAGCTTACAACAGGGGTGGGTCTACGAGCAGTACTTC
CASSLQQGWVYEQYF
>-|TRBJ2-2|TRBV6-2/TRBV6-3|-
TGTGCCAGCATGCGACAACCGGATGGCGGGGAGCTGTTTTTT
CASMRQPDGGELFF
>TRBD2|TRBJ2-7|TRBV10-3|many
TGTGCCTCCAAGGTCGGGGGGGCCTACGAGCAGTACTTC
CASKVGGAYEQYF
>TRBD1|TRBJ2-7|TRBV6-1|-
TGTGCCAGCAGTGAACTGACAGGGGAGGAGATCGAGCAGTACTTC
CASSELTGEEIEQYF
>TRBD1|TRBJ1-3|TRBV12-3/TRBV12-4|-
TGTGCCAGCACCCTACAGGGGGCGTGGGGAAACACCATATATTTT
CASTLQGAWGNTIYF
>TRBD1|TRBJ2-7|TRBV2|many
TGTGCCGGAGCCGGGACAGGATCCTACGAGCAGTACTTC
CAGAGTGSYEQYF